This TCR beta chain was captured in a study of T cells in Graves' hyperthyroidism and ophthalmopathy. Germline V CDR1 and CDR2: SGHRS, YFSETQ. There are 17 residues in the CDR3. A patient was excluded if there was uncontrolled infection, other autoimmune disease, pregnancy or lactation. Amplification of TCR beta CDR3 regions used RNA as the template. The HTBI primer set served for first-round RT-PCR of the TCR CDR3. Via MiXCR, TCRdb re-called the multiplex PCR reads, giving one row per CDR3 protein. Of around 56,000 distinct CDR3 sequences listed, around 50% are singletons. Comment on this clonotype: The junction and the germline gene differ at one end; a read error may be behind it.

What was sequenced was blood. V gene TRBV5-1 combines with J gene TRBJ2-4, with TRBD1 matching over 9 bases. The TCR originated in a woman aged 60-75 years with Graves' ophthalmopathy. This CDR3 reads CASSQVQGAGAKNIQYF. The CDR3 nucleotides read TGTGCCAGCAGCCAAGTACAGGGGGCCGGGGCCAAAAACATTCAGTACTTC. Full variable domain (missing parts from reference TRBV5-1 and TRBJ2-4): KAGVTQTPRYLIKTRGQQVTLSCSPISGHRSVSWYQQTPGQGLQFLFEYFSETQRNKGNFPGRFSGRQFSNSRSEMNVSTLELGDSALYLCASSQVQGAGAKNIQYFGAGTRLSVL.